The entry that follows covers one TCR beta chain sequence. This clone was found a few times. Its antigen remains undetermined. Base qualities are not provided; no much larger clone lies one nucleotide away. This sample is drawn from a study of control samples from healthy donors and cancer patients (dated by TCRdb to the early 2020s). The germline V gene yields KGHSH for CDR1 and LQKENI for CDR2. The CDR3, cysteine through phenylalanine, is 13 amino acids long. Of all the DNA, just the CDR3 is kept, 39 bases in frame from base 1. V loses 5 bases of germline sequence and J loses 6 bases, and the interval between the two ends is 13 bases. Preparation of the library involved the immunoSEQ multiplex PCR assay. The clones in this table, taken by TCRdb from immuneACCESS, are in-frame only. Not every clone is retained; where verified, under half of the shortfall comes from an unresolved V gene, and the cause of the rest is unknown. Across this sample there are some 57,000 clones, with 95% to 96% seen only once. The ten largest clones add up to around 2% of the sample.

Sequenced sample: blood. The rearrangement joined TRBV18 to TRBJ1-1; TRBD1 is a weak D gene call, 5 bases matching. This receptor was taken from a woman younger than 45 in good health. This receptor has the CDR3 CASSSPRGPEAFF. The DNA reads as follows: TGTGCCAGCTCATCCCCCCGGGGCCCTGAAGCTTTCTTT.